This TCR beta chain was captured in a study of blood T cell repertoires in COVID-19. In the study overall: T cells, B-cell-depleted T cells, or PBMCs provided the cDNA or gDNA that served as material.

After removal of 5 bases from V and 8 bases from J, the junction contained 8 bases not matched to a gene. The CDR3 covers 14 residues. Germline-derived CDR1 and CDR2 are PRHDT and FYEKMQ (reference sequence). The assay was immunoSEQ multiplex PCR, and TCRdb's table has in-frame clones only and misses some. The data show 380,000 or so clones, 89% seen once. The chain uses TRBV13 and TRBJ2-1, with TRBD1 identical over 8 bases. The receptor comes from a middle-aged man with acute or convalescent COVID-19. The sample was peripheral blood. CDR3 sequence reads: CASSTGQGIDEQFF. In DNA form, the CDR3 reads TGTGCCAGCAGCACCGGACAGGGTATCGATGAGCAGTTCTTC.